This T cell receptor beta chain was recorded in a study of glioma-infiltrating T cells after dendritic cell vaccination. On this clone: What it binds is not known.

CDR3 length: 16 amino acids. V gave up 6 bases and J gave up 8 bases, with 20 bases separating them. The germline V gene encodes CDR1 SEHNR and CDR2 FQNEAQ (reference sequence). Regarding the study as a whole: Few patients contributed both blood and tumor specimens.

Amplification used 60 V beta primers and 13 J beta primers. The assay was immunoSEQ multiplex PCR, and TCRdb's table has in-frame clones only and misses some. The sample carries about 92,000 clones, 70% to 90% recorded once. The V call is TRBV7-9, the J call TRBJ1-6, with D possibly being TRBD1 (6 bases). Sequencing was performed on blood, taken before dendritic cell vaccination. This receptor was identified in a human donor with glioblastoma. The CDR3 DNA sequence: TGTGCCAGCAGTCATAACTCGGGGGGGCTTTATTCACCCCTCCACTTT. Encoded protein: CASSHNSGGLYSPLHF. Using reference TRBV7-9 and TRBJ1-6 for the parts outside the CDR3, the full variable domain is DTGVSQNPRHKITKRGQNVTFRCDPISEHNRLYWYRQTLGQGPEFLTYFQNEAQLEKSRLLSDRFSAERPKGSFSTLEIQRTEQGDSAMYLCASSHNSGGLYSPLHFGNGTRLTVT.